A selection of T cell receptor beta chains follows, all from one sample in a study of blood T cell repertoires in COVID-19. The repertoire was sequenced with immunoSEQ multiplex PCR; TCRdb's copy has only in-frame clones and lacks some. In the table there are tens of thousands of clones, about 90% of which are singletons. Material for sequencing was peripheral blood. Source of these receptors: a man aged 65-85 years with active COVID-19. Both conserved end residues are part of each CDR3. The order of the fields is D gene, CDR3 length, clone size, J gene, V gene, CDR3 DNA, CDR3 protein. D genes are given only for firm matches. The size field is filled for only some rows; it gives once, few, many or a size class.

NA 13 NA TRBJ1-3 TRBV28 TGTGCCAGCAGTTTGAACAGTCCGAACACCATATATTTT CASSLNSPNTIYF
TRBD2 14 NA TRBJ2-7 TRBV10-3 TGTGCCATCAGTTTTAGCGGGGGCTCCTACGAGCAGTACTTC CAISFSGGSYEQYF
NA 13 NA TRBJ1-6 TRBV12-3/TRBV12-4 TGTGCCAGCAGTTTAACAGATAATTCACCCCTCCACTTT CASSLTDNSPLHF
NA 14 NA TRBJ1-2 TRBV5-1 TGCGCCAGCAGCTTGGAGTCAGGGGACTATGGCTACACCTTC CASSLESGDYGYTF
TRBD1 14 NA TRBJ2-1 TRBV3-1/TRBV3-2 TGTGCCAGCAGCAGGGGGCAAAGGGACAATGAGCAGTTCTTC CASSRGQRDNEQFF
NA 13 NA TRBJ2-7 TRBV5-1 TGCGCCAGCAGCTTGATTGAGGGATACGAGCAGTACTTC CASSLIEGYEQYF
NA 16 NA TRBJ2-3 TRBV21-1 TGTGCCAGCAGCAAATTTTTTCGGGGGGGCACAGATACGCAGTATTTT CASSKFFRGGTDTQYF
NA 15 NA TRBJ2-3 TRBV28 TGTGCCAGCTCCCCGAACAGGGACCACACAGATACGCAGTATTTT CASSPNRDHTDTQYF
TRBD1 16 NA TRBJ1-2 TRBV5-6 TGTGCCAGCAGCTTTGTTGGGACAGGGTGGAACTATGGCTACACCTTC CASSFVGTGWNYGYTF
TRBD1 17 NA TRBJ1-2 TRBV4-1 TGCGCCAGCAGCCCCTTAGGGGGGACAGGACCGACCGCGGGCTACACCTTC CASSPLGGTGPTAGYTF
NA 13 NA TRBJ1-6 TRBV30 TGTGCCTGGACGGACGGGAGGGATTCACCCCTCCACTTT CAWTDGRDSPLHF
NA 13 NA TRBJ2-3 TRBV24-1 TGTGCCACCAGTGACCCTCCCACAGATACGCAGTATTTT CATSDPPTDTQYF
NA 13 NA TRBJ2-5 TRBV24-1 TGTGCCACCAGTGAATCCGGGGGAGAGACCCAGTACTTC CATSESGGETQYF
NA 17 NA TRBJ2-2 TRBV7-6 TGTGCCAGCAGCGTTCTGGCAACAGGGCGATTGACCGGGGAGCTGTTTTTT CASSVLATGRLTGELFF
TRBD2 13 NA TRBJ2-7 TRBV19 TGTGCCAGTAGCCCCGGGGGGACCTACGAGCAGTACTTC CASSPGGTYEQYF
TRBD1 14 NA TRBJ1-2 TRBV9 TGTGCCAGCAGCGCGGAACAGGGGGCGCATGGCTACACCTTC CASSAEQGAHGYTF
TRBD2 17 NA TRBJ2-1 TRBV4-1 TGCGCCAGCAGCCCGGACCCTAGCGGGGACGACTACAATGAGCAGTTCTTC CASSPDPSGDDYNEQFF
TRBD1 15 NA TRBJ1-2 TRBV30 TGTGCCTGGGAACGCTCGGGACAGGGGGTCAATGGCTACACCTTC CAWERSGQGVNGYTF
NA 14 NA TRBJ1-5 TRBV7-2 TGTGCCAGCAGCTTAAGAGCGAGCAATCAGCCCCAGCATTTT CASSLRASNQPQHF
NA 13 NA TRBJ1-3 TRBV2 TGTGCCAGCAATGTTCTCTCTGGAAACACCATATATTTT CASNVLSGNTIYF
TRBD1 17 NA TRBJ2-2 TRBV15 TGTGCCACCAGCAGAGATAGTCCAGGGGGAAGGGCCGGGGAGCTGTTTTTT CATSRDSPGGRAGELFF
TRBD2 17 NA TRBJ2-3 TRBV4-2 TGTGCCAGCAGCCAAGAAGTCCTAGCGGGGCGCACAGATACGCAGTATTTT CASSQEVLAGRTDTQYF
NA 15 NA TRBJ1-5 TRBV3-1/TRBV3-2 TGTGCCAGCAGCCAAGAAGACGGCCGGGGTCAGCCCCAGCATTTT CASSQEDGRGQPQHF
TRBD2 17 NA TRBJ2-3 TRBV5-1 TGCGCCAGCAGCAACTCAGGACTAGCGGGGGGAAGGGATACGCAGTATTTT CASSNSGLAGGRDTQYF
TRBD1 14 NA TRBJ1-1 TRBV19 TGTGCCAGTAGGGGGGACAGGGTCTCCACTGAAGCTTTCTTT CASRGDRVSTEAFF
TRBD1 14 NA TRBJ2-7 TRBV6-5 TGTGCCAGCAGCGAGACAGGGGGTCCCTACGAGCAGTACTTC CASSETGGPYEQYF
NA 14 NA TRBJ2-7 TRBV27 TGTGCCAGCAGGGGACACCGGAGATCCTACGAGCAGTACTTC CASRGHRRSYEQYF
NA 14 NA TRBJ2-1 TRBV19 TGTGCCAGTAGTACCCAGCGGGTTTACAATGAGCAGTTCTTC CASSTQRVYNEQFF
NA 13 NA TRBJ1-4 TRBV29-1 TGCAGCGTTGCTTCGGGAGGTACCGAAAAACTGTTTTTT CSVASGGTEKLFF
TRBD2 16 once TRBJ2-2 TRBV11-2 TGTGCCAGCAGCCCAAGGCCTAGCGGGGGGGCCGGGGAGCTGTTTTTT CASSPRPSGGAGELFF
TRBD1 15 once TRBJ2-7 TRBV27 TGTGCCAGCAGTAGGCCGGAGACAGGGAATTACGAGCAGTACTTC CASSRPETGNYEQYF
NA 15 NA TRBJ2-5 TRBV30 TGTGCCTGGAGTCGAAAGGCCCCCTCGGGGGAGACCCAGTACTTC CAWSRKAPSGETQYF
NA 16 NA TRBJ2-1 TRBV2 TGTGCCAGCAGTCCCATCTCCGGGAACCTCCACAATGAGCAGTTCTTC CASSPISGNLHNEQFF
NA 15 NA TRBJ2-4 TRBV10-1 TGCGCCAGCAGTGATAACAAATTAGCCAAAAACATTCAGTACTTC CASSDNKLAKNIQYF
NA 15 few TRBJ2-7 TRBV5-1 TGCGCCAGCAGCTTGGATGGCAGGGGTTCCTACGAGCAGTACTTC CASSLDGRGSYEQYF
NA 15 NA TRBJ1-2 TRBV15 TGTGCCACCAGCGAGGACAGAGACCAGGTATATGGCTACACCTTC CATSEDRDQVYGYTF
TRBD1 15 NA TRBJ1-4 TRBV3-1/TRBV3-2 TGTGCCAGCAGCCTTCCGGGACAGGGTTTAGAAAAACTGTTTTTT CASSLPGQGLEKLFF
NA 14 NA TRBJ2-3 TRBV5-1 TGCGCCAGCAGCTTGGGACAAAGCACAGATACGCAGTATTTT CASSLGQSTDTQYF
NA 19 NA TRBJ1-1 TRBV6-1 TGTGCCAGCAGTGAAGGGGGTTTTTACTCCACAGGGTTTTACACTGAAGCTTTCTTT CASSEGGFYSTGFYTEAFF
TRBD2 14 few TRBJ2-3 TRBV28 TGTGCCAGCAGTCCTAGCGGGGAGGCAGATACGCAGTATTTT CASSPSGEADTQYF
NA 16 NA TRBJ2-6 TRBV7-9 TGTGCCAGCAGCTTTGGGGGCGCGGGTGGGGCCAACGTCCTGACTTTC CASSFGGAGGANVLTF
TRBD1 16 NA TRBJ1-1 TRBV18 TGTGCCAGCTCACCGCTAGGGGGACAGTTGAACACTGAAGCTTTCTTT CASSPLGGQLNTEAFF
NA 16 NA TRBJ2-2 TRBV10-1 TGCGCCAGCAGTGATAGGGGGGGCCCGAACACCGGGGAGCTGTTTTTT CASSDRGGPNTGELFF
NA 13 NA TRBJ2-7 TRBV6-1 TGTGCCAGCAGTGAATCAGGTCCTGGCGAGCAGTACTTC CASSESGPGEQYF
NA 13 NA TRBJ2-5 TRBV6-5 TGTGCCAGCAGTTATCGGGAGCAGGAGACCCAGTACTTC CASSYREQETQYF
TRBD2 16 NA TRBJ2-1 TRBV7-2 TGTGCCAGCTCACAGAGGGGGACTAGGGGGTACAATGAGCAGTTCTTC CASSQRGTRGYNEQFF
TRBD1 14 NA TRBJ2-1 TRBV11-1 TGTGCCAGCAGGACAGGGGGTGTACTCAATGAGCAGTTCTTC CASRTGGVLNEQFF
NA 12 NA TRBJ1-2 TRBV9 TGTGCCAGCAGCGTAGGAGAGGAGAGCTACACCTTC CASSVGEESYTF
NA 18 NA TRBJ1-3 TRBV10-3 TGTGCCATCAGTGAGTCGGTCCAACAGGCCCGTCTGGGGAACACCATATATTTT CAISESVQQARLGNTIYF
TRBD1 16 NA TRBJ1-1 TRBV7-2 TGTGCCAGCAGCCCTCCAAACAGGGGGCTGAACACTGAAGCTTTCTTT CASSPPNRGLNTEAFF
TRBD1 15 NA TRBJ2-3 TRBV5-1 TGCGCCAGCAGCTTGGACAGGGGACCCACAGATACGCAGTATTTT CASSLDRGPTDTQYF
TRBD1 16 NA TRBJ2-6 TRBV7-8 TGTGCCAGCACAGAAACAGGGGGCGCTGGGGCCAACGTCCTGACTTTC CASTETGGAGANVLTF
NA 12 once TRBJ1-1 TRBV5-1 TGCGCCAGCAGCTTGGGAGCGGCTGAAGCTTTCTTT CASSLGAAEAFF
TRBD1 16 NA TRBJ1-1 TRBV4-3 TGCGCCAGCAGCCAAGAGGCCCGACAGGGTTTCACTGAAGCTTTCTTT CASSQEARQGFTEAFF
NA 13 once TRBJ1-3 TRBV7-3 TGTGCCAGCAGCCCCCCCGGGGGAAACACCATATATTTT CASSPPGGNTIYF
TRBD1 16 once TRBJ1-2 TRBV11-3 TGTGCCAGCAGCTTACTCCCAAGGGACAGGAGTTATGGCTACACCTTC CASSLLPRDRSYGYTF
TRBD1 15 NA TRBJ2-7 TRBV4-3 TGCGCCAGCAGCCAAGATCCCGGGACAGGGTATGAGCAGTACTTC CASSQDPGTGYEQYF